The 14 T cell receptor beta chains below were found in one sample sequenced in a study of cytomegalovirus exposure and HLA in healthy donors. The PCR ran on 60 Vbeta and 13 Jbeta primers. The protocol was immunoSEQ multiplex PCR, while the TCRdb copy is restricted to in-frame clones and leaves out a portion. The sample has 150,000 to 200,000 clones, 79% seen once. Material for sequencing was PBMCs. These receptors were obtained from a woman aged 50 to 60 in good health and CMV-seronegative.

The V gene is TRBV7-8, the J gene TRBJ1-1; 8 nucleotides line up with TRBD1. V dropped 6 bases and J dropped 7; count of bases not matched to a gene: 7. There are 13 residues in the CDR3. Germline CDR1 reads SGHVS; CDR2 reads FQNEAQ. Here the CDR3 DNA reads TGTGCCAGCAGACGACAGGGGATCGTTGAAGCTTTCTTT. As protein: CASRRQGIVEAFF. Supplemented by reference TRBV7-8 and TRBJ1-1, the full variable domain reads GAGVSQSPRYKVAKRGQDVALRCDPISGHVSLFWYQQALGQGPEFLTYFQNEAQLDKSGLPSDRFFAERPEGSVSTLKIQRTQQEDSAVYLCASRRQGIVEAFFGQGTRLTVV.

This rearrangement joins TRBV5-4 to TRBJ2-7; maybe TRBD2 (7 bases). Germline lookup yields CDR1 SGHNT and CDR2 YYREEE (reference sequence). V lost 2 bases, J lost 2 bases, and 14 bases lay in between. CDR3 length: 15 amino acids. The chain's CDR3 is CASSFVGGRPYEQYF. CDR3 nucleotide sequence: TGTGCCAGCAGCTTCGTGGGGGGGCGCCCCTACGAGCAGTACTTC.

The rearrangement joins TRBV5-1 to TRBJ2-1, with a tentative D call TRBD2 (5 bases). The germline CDR1 and CDR2 sequences are SGHRS and YFSETQ. This CDR3 has 15 amino acids. Trimming took off 4 bases at V and 0 bases at J, with 11 bases between the two ends. The DNA for the CDR3 is TGCGCCAGCAGCCCCCTAGGGAGCTCCTACAATGAGCAGTTCTTC. Protein product: CASSPLGSSYNEQFF. The complete variable domain, with remaining parts taken from reference TRBV5-1 and TRBJ2-1, reads KAGVTQTPRYLIKTRGQQVTLSCSPISGHRSVSWYQQTPGQGLQFLFEYFSETQRNKGNFPGRFSGRQFSNSRSEMNVSTLELGDSALYLCASSPLGSSYNEQFFGPGTRLTVL.

The chain recombines TRBV7-2 with TRBJ2-5; tentatively, D is TRBD2 (5 bases). The J call may be faulty, since TRBJ2-7 better matches the DNA end. This CDR3 has 13 residues. Per the germline V gene, CDR1 is SGHTA and CDR2 is FQGNSA. As DNA, the CDR3 is TGTGCCAGCAGCTTAGGGACTGTATACGAGCAGTACTTC. Translation: CASSLGTVYEQYF.

The V gene is TRBV11-2, the J gene TRBJ2-7; D is undetermined. Germline CDR1 and CDR2: SGHAT and FQNNGV. CDR3 length equals 12 residues. The V gene lost 1 base and the J gene lost 7 bases, with 8 bases spanning the gap. The CDR3 DNA sequence: TGTGCCAGCAGCTTAGTTGGCACAGAGCAGTACTTC. Protein: CASSLVGTEQYF. Full variable domain (rest looked up from reference TRBV11-2 and TRBJ2-7): EAGVAQSPRYKIIEKRQSVAFWCNPISGHATLYWYQQILGQGPKLLIQFQNNGVVDDSQLPKDRFSAERLKGVDSTLKIQPAKLEDSAVYLCASSLVGTEQYFGPGTRLTVT.

J is TRBJ1-5 and V is TRBV28; unclear D gene. Trimming stripped 5 bases from V and 2 bases from J, with 13 bases between. In germline, CDR1 is MDHEN, CDR2 SYDVKM. The CDR3 totals 15 residues. The CDR3 loop is CASSPPWGGNQPQHF. Here the CDR3 DNA reads TGTGCCAGCAGTCCCCCGTGGGGAGGCAATCAGCCCCAGCATTTT.

V and J are TRBV7-2 and TRBJ1-6, with D unresolved. The CDR3 is 15 amino acids. The V gene lost 5 bases and the J gene lost 14 bases, with 22 bases spanning the gap. The V gene's germline CDR1 is SGHTA and CDR2 FQGNSA. This CDR3 is CASSLEGPGIGTLHF. As DNA, the CDR3 is TGTGCCAGCAGCCTTGAAGGCCCCGGAATCGGGACCCTCCACTTT.

The V and J genes are TRBV7-2 and TRBJ2-7; D possibly corresponds to TRBD1 (7 bases). The CDR3 covers 18 residues. Germline CDR1 reads SGHTA; CDR2 reads FQGNSA. V lost 2 bases, J lost 5 bases, and 25 bases lay in between. This CDR3 reads CASSLMPQGGVSSDEQYF. CDR3 in DNA: TGTGCCAGCAGCTTAATGCCTCAGGGGGGAGTCTCAAGCGACGAGCAGTACTTC. Full variable domain (outside the CDR3, taken from reference TRBV7-2 and TRBJ2-7): GAGVSQSPSNKVTEKGKDVELRCDPISGHTALYWYRQSLGQGLEFLIYFQGNSAPDKSGLPSDRFSAERTGGSVSTLTIQRTQQEDSAVYLCASSLMPQGGVSSDEQYFGPGTRLTVT.

The chain couples TRBV20-1 to TRBJ1-1; a possible D gene is TRBD1 (5 bases). Germline V gives CDR1 DFQATT, CDR2 SNEGSKA (reference sequence). The CDR3 loop spans 11 amino acids. V lost 6 bases to trimming and J lost 6 bases, with 11 bases between them. This chain's CDR3 is CSAGGDAEAFF. The CDR3 nucleotides read TGCAGTGCGGGAGGGGATGCTGAAGCTTTCTTT.

In its sample, this clone is medium-sized. This CDR3 reads CASSDIPNTEAFF. CDR3 nucleotides: TGTGCCAGCTCCGACATCCCGAACACTGAAGCTTTCTTT. The chain employs TRBV18 and TRBJ1-1; D remains unclear. The CDR3 is made up of 13 amino acids. In germline, CDR1 is KGHSH, CDR2 LQKENI. Trimming took off 6 bases at V and 1 base at J, with 9 bases between the two ends.

This clone was recorded once. The V and J genes are TRBV6-1 and TRBJ2-1, with 7 bases fitting TRBD1. The germline CDR1 and CDR2 sequences are MNHNS and SASEGT. The CDR3 covers 15 residues. V shed 8 bases and J 8 bases; nucleotides not matched to a gene: 15. The CDR3 bases are TGTGCCAGCTCACCCAACGGACAGGTTTGGGATGAGCAGTTCTTC. As protein: CASSPNGQVWDEQFF.

V and J are TRBV27 and TRBJ2-1; D unresolved. V was shortened by 4 bases and J by 6 bases, with 10 bases between the two germline ends. This CDR3 is built from 13 residues. Germline-derived CDR1 and CDR2 are MNHEY and SMNVEV (reference sequence). The CDR3 is CASSSYRFNEQFF. Written as DNA, the CDR3 is TGTGCCAGCAGTTCCTACCGGTTCAATGAGCAGTTCTTC.

CDR3 region: CASSLPGSGPSGANVLTF. CDR3 DNA: TGTGCCAGCAGCTTGCCGGGGTCTGGACCCTCTGGGGCCAACGTCCTGACTTTC. The chain couples TRBV5-4 to TRBJ2-6, with D maybe TRBD2 (5 bases). V lost 1 base to trimming and J lost 0 bases, with 14 bases between them. CDR1 and CDR2 (germline): SGHNT, YYREEE (reference sequence). CDR3 size: 18 residues. The whole variable domain, remainder taken from reference TRBV5-4 and TRBJ2-6, is ETGVTQSPTHLIKTRGQQVTLRCSSQSGHNTVSWYQQALGQGPQFIFQYYREEENGRGNFPPRFSGLQFPNYSSELNVNALELDDSALYLCASSLPGSGPSGANVLTFGAGSRLTVL.

This sequence joins TRBV7-9 and TRBJ2-1; D perhaps matches TRBD1 (6 bases). The germline V gene encodes CDR1 SEHNR and CDR2 FQNEAQ (reference sequence). The CDR3 consists of 14 residues. Trimming took off 1 base at V and 6 bases at J, with 10 bases between the two ends. This CDR3 is CASSLDRAGNEQFF. The CDR3 region has the DNA TGTGCCAGCAGCTTAGACAGGGCTGGCAATGAGCAGTTCTTC.